This T cell receptor beta chain was retrieved from a study of blood T cell repertoires in COVID-19 (dated by TCRdb to the early 2020s). Notes on the research overall: The collaborator samples originated in the United States, Italy and Spain and spanned the acute and convalescent phases of COVID-19. The repertoires were made available in a free public database intended to serve as a resource for research on the immune response to SARS-CoV-2. Nearly every sample came with metadata listing a de-identified subject ID, COVID-19 status, age in years and sex. HLA class I and class II types, where available, came from metadata supplied by the sample provider rather than from assay-based typing. Subjects who had been exposed to COVID-19, were actively infected with it, or had recovered from it provided the deeply sampled blood TCRbeta repertoires that made up the dataset. The samples were drawn from two sources: the first 160 participants of the ongoing ImmuneRACE study, and fewer than 1,500 subjects contributed by 6 global collaborators. The material from the prospective study consisted of cDNA or gDNA derived from T cells, B-cell-depleted T cells, or PBMCs. Overall results and qualifications from the work: Clinical and demographic metadata were provided uncurated, with the amount varying by source and participant.

Each collaborating institution followed its own protocols to collect whole blood in K2EDTA tubes. For TCRbeta analysis, collaborators shipped samples in one of three forms: frozen whole blood, isolated PBMCs, or DNA extracted from either of those sample types. About this clone itself: Its antigen has not been determined. The sample holds no much larger clone one base away, and base qualities are not on file.

TCRbeta CDR3 regions were amplified from genomic DNA using the immunoSEQ Assay, a bias-controlled multiplex PCR. The published analysis was carried out like this. The number of nucleated cells in each sample was estimated from the amplification of reference gene primers within the assay. Sequence reads were collapsed and filtered to measure the absolute abundance of every unique TCRbeta CDR3 rearrangement. For each sample, productive Simpson clonality was calculated as the square root of Simpson's diversity index over productive rearrangements. Sourced from immuneACCESS, this table was stored by TCRdb with only in-frame sequences that have V and J called. A share of the clones is absent; for the studies checked, an unresolved V gene accounts for under half, and the remainder has no known explanation. The V and J calls and clone size were taken over from that table, and D and trimming were inferred from the DNA. This sample gives 190,000 or so clones in total; around 87% of them show up just once. 0.6% to 0.8% of the sample is in the top ten clones.

The trim is 3 bases for V and 5 bases for J, with a gap of 10 bases between the germline ends. The CDR3 starts with the cysteine, ends with the phenylalanine, and has 13 residues. CDR3 DNA is the only sequence kept; it has 39 bases, read in frame from the first base. The germline V gene provides CDR1 MDHEN and CDR2 SYDVKM. This sequence uses TRBV28 and TRBJ2-5; no D gene call is confident. Sequenced input: peripheral blood. This TCR was recovered from a man in his forties or fifties with acute or convalescent COVID-19. The CDR3 region reads CASSFPGRETQYF. The nucleotide sequence is given as TGTGCCAGCAGTTTTCCGGGTAGGGAGACCCAGTACTTC. The CDR3 plus the reference TRBV28 and TRBJ2-5 genes for the other parts give the full variable domain: DVKVTQSSRYLVKRTGEKVFLECVQDMDHENMFWYRQDPGLGLRLIYFSYDVKMKEKGDIPEGYSVSREKKERFSLILESASTNQTSMYLCASSFPGRETQYFGPGTRLLVL.